This entry concerns a single TCR beta chain. This PCR relied on a set of 60 Vbeta primers and 13 Jbeta primers. TCRdb's copy holds only in-frame clones and misses some; the assay was immunoSEQ multiplex PCR. The table records 80,000 to 100,000 clones, around 68% of them present only once. Trimming took 3 bases from V and 4 from J, leaving 3 bases between them. Germline CDR1 reads MDHEN; CDR2 reads SYDVKM. CDR3 length: 11 residues. These data are taken from a study of cytomegalovirus exposure and HLA in healthy donors. The receptor was derived from a female donor in good health and CMV-seronegative. Sequencing was done on a sample of PBMCs. The chain joins TRBV28 to TRBJ1-1; D is uncertain. CDR3 DNA: TGTGCCAGCAGTTTCTTCACTGAAGCTTTCTTT. Translating it yields CASSFFTEAFF.